The T cell receptor beta chain under discussion was sequenced for a study of CD8+CD57+ T cells in acquired aplastic anemia. Patients picked for sequencing had shown CD8+CD57+ cell expansion detected by flow cytometry. J gave up 4 bases and V 6 bases, and 12 bases lay outside the gene matches. CDR1 and CDR2 (germline): SGHVS, FQNEAQ. The CDR3 extends over 15 amino acids. TCR beta VDJ and CDR3 profiles were obtained from a genomic DNA template. TCRdb analysed the reads with MiXCR anew, one entry per CDR3 protein. The table includes a few hundred thousand distinct CDR3 sequences, approximately 33% detected once. The table lists this clonotype with many counts.

The chain joins TRBV7-8 to TRBJ2-7, with 7 nucleotides matching TRBD1. Material: sorted CD4+, CD8+, or CD8+CD57+ T cells (not recorded which) from PBMCs. The TCR sequence derives from a human donor with aplastic anemia. The CDR3 region is CASSLDRAVRYEQYF. CDR3 DNA: TGTGCCAGCAGTCTTGACAGGGCCGTTCGTTACGAGCAGTACTTC.